Below are 3 T cell receptor beta chains sequenced from a single sample in a study of tumor and adjacent non-tumor tissue in lung cancer. The template was RNA from unsorted bulk tissue. TCRbeta libraries were built with three rounds of nested PCR, modified from ARM-PCR. TCRdb reprocessed the multiplex PCR reads via MiXCR and lists one record per CDR3 protein. Among some 74,000 distinct CDR3 sequences listed, 72% were seen once. Sequencing was carried out using lung tumor tissue. The receptors shown here come from a woman aged 40 to 50 with non-small cell lung cancer.

Comment on this clonotype: The junction differs from germline at one of its ends, possibly a read error. For the CDR3, the DNA is TGCATCGTTGTTTTGTTAAACTATGGCTACACCTTC. Amino acid sequence: CIVVLLNYGYTF. This chain joins TRBV29-1 and TRBJ1-2; no clear D. The length of the CDR3 is 12 residues. Germline CDR1 reads SQVTM; CDR2 reads ANQGSEA. Full variable domain (rest looked up from reference TRBV29-1 and TRBJ1-2): SAVISQKPSRDICQRGTSLTIQCQVDSQVTMMFWYRQQPGQSLTLIATANQGSEATYESGFVIDKFPISRPNLTFSTLTVSNMSPEDSSIYLCIVVLLNYGYTFGSGTRLTVV.

The chain is built from TRBV11-2 and TRBJ1-1; D uncertain. This CDR3 spans 12 amino acids. The V gene's germline CDR1 is SGHAT and CDR2 FQNNGV. The CDR3, as DNA: TGTGTAGGCAGCAATTCGGGGTTTGAAGCTTTCTTT. Encoded protein: CVGSNSGFEAFF.

With regard to this clonotype: The junction departs from germline at one end; a sequencing error may be responsible. The CDR3 loop reads CASSLNWSSDYNEQFF. The DNA of the CDR3 is TGTGCAAGCAGCTTAAATTGGTCCAGCGACTACAATGAGCAGTTCTTC. The genes are TRBV11-2 and TRBJ2-1; D unclear. The CDR3 runs 16 residues. Germline CDR1 and CDR2: SGHAT and FQNNGV.